This T cell receptor (beta chain) was sequenced for a study of control samples from healthy donors and cancer patients. V trimming: 3 bases; J trimming: 2 bases; junction bases outside the gene matches: 9. CDR3 length: 16 residues. Per the germline V gene, CDR1 is LNHNV and CDR2 is YYDKDF (reference sequence). Only in-frame clones appear in the TCRdb table, and some are missing; sequencing was by immunoSEQ multiplex PCR. Of under 200,000 clones in the sample, 96% were seen once. The receptor was derived from a woman aged 25 to 39 in good health. The V gene is TRBV15, the J gene TRBJ2-5; 7 positions agree with TRBD2. The sample was blood. CDR3 in DNA: TGTGCCACCAGCAGGGTGCGGGGTAGCGGGCAAGAGACCCAGTACTTC. Translation gives CATSRVRGSGQETQYF.